This T cell receptor (beta chain) was identified during a study of CD8+ T cells in alopecia areata. Study in general: Treated patients' severity was scored by percentage of affected scalp area.

The CDR3 contains 13 residues. With 3 bases removed from V and 5 bases from J, the gap between germline ends came to 10 bases. Germline values: CDR1 MGHRA, CDR2 YSYEKL. As to this clone: The sample has other DNA sequences that encode this CDR3 too.

The treatment here: oral pan-JAK inhibitor, 5-10 mg twice daily. RNA was extracted and reverse transcribed into cDNA as the sequencing template. This table comes from immunoSEQ multiplex PCR, and its TCRdb copy is limited to in-frame clones, with some not included. The sample has fewer than 350,000 clones, 55% to 75% seen once. The sample was CD4+ T cells sorted from blood, taken at week 24, from a patient treated with tofacitinib. The receptor was derived from a human donor with alopecia areata. J is TRBJ2-5 and V is TRBV4-1; D tentatively reads TRBD1 or TRBD2 (5 bases each). The CDR3 nucleotides are TGCGCCAGCAGCCAGGGGACCCGGGAGACCCAGTACTTC. This encodes CASSQGTRETQYF.